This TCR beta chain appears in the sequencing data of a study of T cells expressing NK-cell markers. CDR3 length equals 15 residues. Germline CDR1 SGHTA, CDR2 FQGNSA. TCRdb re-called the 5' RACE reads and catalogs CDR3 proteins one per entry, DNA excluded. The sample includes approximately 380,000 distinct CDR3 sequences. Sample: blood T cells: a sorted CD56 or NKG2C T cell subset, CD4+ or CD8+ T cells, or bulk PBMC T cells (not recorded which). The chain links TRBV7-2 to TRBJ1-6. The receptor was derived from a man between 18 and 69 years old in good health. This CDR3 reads CASSLEGSSNSPLHF.